The TCR beta chain described here comes from a study of cytomegalovirus exposure and HLA in healthy donors (TCRdb year 2017). At the level of the whole study: According to an earlier analysis of around 600 of the donors, some 180 million T cells yielded roughly 100 million unique TCR beta sequences and 276 Gb of sequence data. Around 320 gigabases of sequencing data and 70 million to 100 million unique TCR sequences were included in an early release covering about 620 HLA-typed donors. To study patterns of TCR occurrence, a later analysis re-analyzed previously published TCR beta repertoires from under 750 donors and added high-resolution HLA genotyping. All discovery cohort repertoires had been generated using a single sequencing platform. Because of strong linkage in the cohort, roughly five DR-DQ haplotypes were treated as single units for association and clustering. In the later analysis, no new phenotypic data were used to find candidate immune exposures; instead, reliance was placed on TCR beta sequences and their occurrence across donors. The study profiled the T cell repertoires of 550 to 700 subjects by immunosequencing and related them to cytomegalovirus serostatus. Typing coverage differed by locus: A, B, C, DRB1 and DQB1 were typed in about 620-630 donors, DQA1 in roughly 510, DPA1 in 606, and DPB1 in around 490. HLA typing covered class I and class II loci at four-digit resolution. High-throughput TCR immunosequencing, statistical association of individual TCRs with disease status, and machine learning were combined to predict cytomegalovirus infection status. Among about 360 genotyped donors of the cohort, an average of about 240,000 unique TCR beta nucleotide sequences were sequenced per donor, roughly a sixth of them non-productive. Donor age, sex, ethnicity and CMV serostatus were compiled together with the repertoire data. In a later genetic analysis, genome-wide SNP genotypes for about 60% of the 666 donors were used, and that subset was treated as a discovery cohort. The study was designed to test whether signatures of past pathogen exposure could be identified by cataloging public T cell receptors. To decide whether each TCR beta V gene segment behaved as functional or pseudogenic, an earlier analysis of several hundred of the donors relied on high-throughput TCR beta sequencing. Among the approximately 420 genotyped donors, approximately 81% belonged to the genetic ancestry cluster associated with self-reported Caucasian donors. A separate validation cohort of about 110 different subjects was used in addition to the roughly 700-subject first cohort. The paper's findings and limits, for the study overall: The authors suggested that the approach could potentially be extended to other disease states and immunological phenotypes. Broadly in line with IMGT annotations, most TCR beta V segments showed up in productive rearrangements about 87% or about 30% of the time in an earlier analysis of under 700 of the donors. Assigning TCR associations to individual alleles was difficult when HLA alleles, especially DR and DQ, strongly co-occurred. The only immune exposure information available for the cohort was CMV serostatus. Most CMV-associated TCR beta chains appeared to be HLA-restricted in a later analysis, and the HLA associations seemed to be driven largely by CMV exposure. The cohort was sequenced for TCR beta chains only, and without alpha or paired-chain data the features that could be detected were limited. A further reported finding was that TCR beta sequences accurately predicted the HLA-A and HLA-B alleles for most subjects in the first cohort. Sequencing depth was assumed to be roughly uniform across donors in the presence/absence analyses, though that assumption may not hold. Several of the top co-occurrence clusters appeared to be linked to parvovirus B19, influenza, CMV and Epstein-Barr virus, according to a later analysis. Three of the identified cytomegalovirus-associated TCR beta chains were confirmed in vitro to be specific for cytomegalovirus antigens. A cluster of highly shared sequence variants was judged likely to represent a technical artifact of the sequencing pipeline. A later analysis found that HLA-associated TCR beta chains were more clonally expanded and had lower generation probabilities than equally common non-associated chains. Roughly 17 rarely observed V segments, including chromosome 9 orphons, were excluded from the earlier analysis of some 590 of the donors because counts were too low. The study gave a list of about 160 TCR beta chains associated with cytomegalovirus. Correlated functional status among segregating V segments might reflect linkage disequilibrium, but an unknown experimental factor could not be ruled out. According to a later genetic analysis, donors in an Asian-associated ancestry cluster had fewer N-insertions in productive TCRs than the roughly 700-donor mean. The classifier was reported to diagnose cytomegalovirus status with high specificity and sensitivity in both the original and validation cohorts. HLA typing was unavailable for some donors at each locus, so association tests used only the typed subset. At a false discovery rate of 0.05, a later analysis linked some 18,000 TCR beta sequences to specific HLA alleles. A later analysis found that TCR association rates varied across HLA loci, with DRB1 alleles showing the most associated TCRs and HLA-C alleles the fewest. Because the 87-base-pair reads could not distinguish some IMGT-functional V segments, including TRBV6-2 and TRBV6-3, those segments were excluded. In a later genetic analysis, a missense DCLRE1C variant was associated with V-gene and J-gene trimming of TCR beta chains, and the association was replicated in an independent cohort. While some public TCRs were present in many individuals, most TCR sequences turned up only very rarely across donors.

The germline V end is reduced by 4 bases and the J end by 13 bases; junction bases left unmatched: 12. From the cysteine up to the phenylalanine, the CDR3 has a length of 15 residues. The read is trimmed to its CDR3 DNA, 45 bases read in frame from base 1. As encoded in the germline V gene, CDR1 is SGHRS while CDR2 is YFSETQ. This clone has a single count. Its antigen specificity is not known. Base qualities are not provided; no much larger clone lies one nucleotide away. The library came from the immunoSEQ multiplex PCR assay. The multiplex PCR relied on a mix of 60 forward primers for TCR Vbeta segments and 13 reverse primers for TCR Jbeta segments. Amplification of the CDR3 region of rearranged TCR beta genes was performed with a multiplex PCR assay on genomic DNA. The amplified TCR beta libraries were sequenced on the Illumina HiSeq System as 87-base-pair reads. The study's processing was this. A later analysis counted approximately 84 million unique TCR beta chains across the 550 to 800 repertoires, and 10 million to 11 million of these chains were shared by at least two donors. A nearest-neighbor algorithm error-corrected the raw reads and collapsed the reads into unique sequences, merging closely related sequences to remove PCR and sequencing errors. CDR3 sequences were aligned to IMGT reference sequences to assign V, D and J gene segments. For a sequence to be retained, a match of at least six nucleotides was required to both a V gene segment and a J gene segment. Rearrangements were classified as productive when the CDR3 lacked stop codons and remained in frame with V and J, and all other rearrangements were classified as non-productive. CDR3 was defined according to IMGT convention as the region running from the second conserved V-encoded cysteine to the conserved J-encoded phenylalanine. Sequences without an unambiguous match to a single V gene segment were excluded from the earlier analysis of approximately 560 of the donors. In an earlier analysis of 587 of the donors, V segments were called functional above 56.7% productive rearrangements and were called segregating when the between-donor standard deviation exceeded 5%. A statistical classification framework was built for diagnosing cytomegalovirus status from the catalog of TCR beta chain sequences. V and J gene assignment, in a later analysis, came from comparing TCR nucleotide sequences with IMGT/GENE-DB human TR gene sequences. A later analysis assigned CDR3 sequences and most-parsimonious VDJ recombination scenarios with the TCRdist pipeline. In a later analysis, each TCR beta chain was defined by its CDR3 amino acid sequence together with its V-gene family, and reads lacking a unique V-gene family were excluded. As a way to deal with suspected cross-contamination and a sequencing artifact, a later analysis dropped 450 to 700 nucleotide sequences that were highly shared and had low generation probability. In a later analysis, a clonal expansion index for each public chain was calculated from normalized within-repertoire ranks of inferred template counts. A later analysis computed generation probabilities with a VDJ recombination model fitted to out-of-frame rearrangements, and checked the results against IGoR. A later analysis scored TCR-TCR, TCR-HLA and TCR-CMV co-occurrence with hypergeometric tests, applying a repertoire-size bias correction to TCR pairs. False discovery rates were estimated in a later analysis by permuting HLA or CMV assignments 20 times. A later analysis grouped co-occurring TCRs with DBSCAN, adding TCRdist sequence similarity when clustering within HLA-allele-positive subsets. Co-occurrence clustering excluded repertoires with fewer than 30,000 or more than 120,000 public chains, plus five with anomalous nucleotide sharing. TCRdb retrieved this table from immuneACCESS and kept in-frame rearrangements only. Not all clones are present; in checked studies, unresolved V genes account for under half, and no reason is known for the remainder. The D gene and trimming were derived from the DNA, and the V and J assignments and clone size from that table. Here the sample has around 200,000 clones; around 68% occur a single time. 2.5% to 3% of the sample comes from the top ten.

The cohort consisted of 600 or so healthy bone marrow donors. Cohort members were all nominally healthy when sampled, although unrecorded immune exposures were likely present. The donor was CMV seronegative and was included in the group of about 400 seronegative cohort members. Every donor gave a peripheral blood sample, and the peripheral blood mononuclear cells from that sample were used for TCR beta sequencing. Genomic DNA was extracted from the blood cell samples with the Qiagen DNeasy Blood Extraction Kit. The sequencing sample was made of PBMCs. The TCR was taken from a man aged 35-49 years in good health and CMV-seronegative. The rearranged chain carries TRBV5-1 and TRBJ1-6; TRBD1 aligns with 9 central bases. The encoded CDR3 is CASSPSQGAEGPLHF. The base sequence is TGCGCCAGCAGCCCTTCACAGGGGGCTGAAGGTCCCCTCCACTTT.